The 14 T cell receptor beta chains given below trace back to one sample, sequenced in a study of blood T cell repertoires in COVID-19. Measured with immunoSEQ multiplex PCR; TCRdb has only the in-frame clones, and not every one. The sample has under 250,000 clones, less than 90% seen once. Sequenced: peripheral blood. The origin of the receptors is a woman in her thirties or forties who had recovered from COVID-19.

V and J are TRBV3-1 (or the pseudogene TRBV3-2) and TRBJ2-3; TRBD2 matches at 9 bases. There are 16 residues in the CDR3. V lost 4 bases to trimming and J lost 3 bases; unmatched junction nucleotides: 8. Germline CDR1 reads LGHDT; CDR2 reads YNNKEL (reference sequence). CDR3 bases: TGTGCCAGCAGCCTCGTACGCGGGGGGGCGACAGATACGCAGTATTTT. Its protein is CASSLVRGGATDTQYF.

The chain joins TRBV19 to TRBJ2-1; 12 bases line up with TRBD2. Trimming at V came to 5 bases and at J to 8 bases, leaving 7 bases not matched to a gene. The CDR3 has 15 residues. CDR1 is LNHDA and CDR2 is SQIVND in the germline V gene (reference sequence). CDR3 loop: CASSSLAGGYHEQFF. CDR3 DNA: TGTGCCAGTAGTTCTCTAGCGGGGGGGTACCATGAGCAGTTCTTC.

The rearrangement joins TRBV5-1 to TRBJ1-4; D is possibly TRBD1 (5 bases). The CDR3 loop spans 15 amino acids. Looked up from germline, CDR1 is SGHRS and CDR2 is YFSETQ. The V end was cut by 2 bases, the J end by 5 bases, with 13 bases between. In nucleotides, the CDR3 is TGCGCCAGCAGCTTAGGGGAGGGAAAAAATGAAAAACTGTTTTTT. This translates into CASSLGEGKNEKLFF. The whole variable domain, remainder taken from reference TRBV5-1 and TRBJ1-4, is KAGVTQTPRYLIKTRGQQVTLSCSPISGHRSVSWYQQTPGQGLQFLFEYFSETQRNKGNFPGRFSGRQFSNSRSEMNVSTLELGDSALYLCASSLGEGKNEKLFFGSGTQLSVL.

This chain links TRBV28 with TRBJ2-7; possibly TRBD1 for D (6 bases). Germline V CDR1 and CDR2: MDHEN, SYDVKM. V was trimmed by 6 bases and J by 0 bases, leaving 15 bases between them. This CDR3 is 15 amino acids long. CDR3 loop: CASRITQGPSYEQYF. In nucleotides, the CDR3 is TGTGCCAGCAGAATAACTCAGGGGCCCTCCTACGAGCAGTACTTC.

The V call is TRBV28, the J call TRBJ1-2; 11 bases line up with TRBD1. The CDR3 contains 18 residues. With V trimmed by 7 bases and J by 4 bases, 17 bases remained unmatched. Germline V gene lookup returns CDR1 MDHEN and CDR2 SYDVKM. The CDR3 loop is CASTTPAMGQGVFYGYTF. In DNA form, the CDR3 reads TGTGCCAGCACCACCCCAGCGATGGGACAGGGGGTCTTCTATGGCTACACCTTC.

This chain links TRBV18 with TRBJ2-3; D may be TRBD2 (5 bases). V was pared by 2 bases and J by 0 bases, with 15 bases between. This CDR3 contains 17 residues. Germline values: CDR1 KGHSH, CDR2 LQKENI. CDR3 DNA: TGTGCCAGCTCACCATTAGCGCGCGGCTATAGCACAGATACGCAGTATTTT. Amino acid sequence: CASSPLARGYSTDTQYF. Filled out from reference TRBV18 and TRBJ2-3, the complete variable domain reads NAGVMQNPRHLVRRRGQEARLRCSPMKGHSHVYWYRQLPEEGLKFMVYLQKENIIDESGMPKERFSAEFPKEGPSILRIQQVVRGDSAAYFCASSPLARGYSTDTQYFGPGTRLTVL.

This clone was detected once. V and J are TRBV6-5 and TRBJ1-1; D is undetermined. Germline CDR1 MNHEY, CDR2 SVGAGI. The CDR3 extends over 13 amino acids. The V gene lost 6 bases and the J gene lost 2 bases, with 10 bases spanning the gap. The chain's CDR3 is CASSLSSNTEAFF. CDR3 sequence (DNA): TGTGCCAGCAGCCTCTCGTCCAACACTGAAGCTTTCTTT.

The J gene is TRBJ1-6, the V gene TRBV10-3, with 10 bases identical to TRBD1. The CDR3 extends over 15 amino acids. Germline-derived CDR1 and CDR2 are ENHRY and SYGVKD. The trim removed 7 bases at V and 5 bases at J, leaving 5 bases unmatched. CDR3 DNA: TGTGCCATCAAAACCGGGACAGGGGATAATTCACCCCTCCACTTT. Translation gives CAIKTGTGDNSPLHF.

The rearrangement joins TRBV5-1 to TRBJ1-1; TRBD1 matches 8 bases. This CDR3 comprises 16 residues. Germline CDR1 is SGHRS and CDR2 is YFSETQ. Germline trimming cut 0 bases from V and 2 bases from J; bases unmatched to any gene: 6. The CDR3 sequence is CASSLVQGAGNTEAFF. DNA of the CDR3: TGCGCCAGCAGCTTGGTCCAGGGGGCGGGAAACACTGAAGCTTTCTTT.

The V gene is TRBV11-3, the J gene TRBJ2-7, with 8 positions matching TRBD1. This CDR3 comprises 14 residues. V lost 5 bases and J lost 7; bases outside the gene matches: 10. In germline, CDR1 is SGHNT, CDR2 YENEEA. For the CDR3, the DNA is TGTGCCAGCAGCACAGGACAGGGAAAGTGGGAGCAGTACTTC. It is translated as CASSTGQGKWEQYF.

The CDR3 coding sequence is TGTGCCAGCTCCCCATACTTAATAAACACTGAAGCTTTCTTT. Translating gives CASSPYLINTEAFF. This chain uses TRBV28 with TRBJ1-1; D unclear. V lost 8 bases to trimming and J lost 2 bases, with 15 bases between them. The CDR3 has 14 residues. Germline CDR1 reads MDHEN; CDR2 reads SYDVKM. Full variable domain (missing parts from reference TRBV28 and TRBJ1-1): DVKVTQSSRYLVKRTGEKVFLECVQDMDHENMFWYRQDPGLGLRLIYFSYDVKMKEKGDIPEGYSVSREKKERFSLILESASTNQTSMYLCASSPYLINTEAFFGQGTRLTVV.

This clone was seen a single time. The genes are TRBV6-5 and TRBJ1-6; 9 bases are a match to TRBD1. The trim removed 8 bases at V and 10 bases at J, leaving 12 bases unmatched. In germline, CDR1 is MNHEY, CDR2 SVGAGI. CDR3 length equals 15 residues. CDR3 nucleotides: TGTGCCAGCCGCTACACGGGACAGGGTGGCTCACCCCTCCACTTT. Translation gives CASRYTGQGGSPLHF.

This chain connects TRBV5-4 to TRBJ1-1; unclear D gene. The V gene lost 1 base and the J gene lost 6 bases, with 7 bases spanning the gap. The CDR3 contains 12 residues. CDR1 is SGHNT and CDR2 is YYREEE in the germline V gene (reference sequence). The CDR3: CASSLPQAEAFF. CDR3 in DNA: TGTGCCAGCAGCTTGCCACAAGCTGAAGCTTTCTTT.

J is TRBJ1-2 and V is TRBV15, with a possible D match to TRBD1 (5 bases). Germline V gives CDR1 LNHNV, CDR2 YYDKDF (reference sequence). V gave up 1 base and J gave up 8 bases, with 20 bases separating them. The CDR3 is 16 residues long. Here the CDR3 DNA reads TGTGCCACCAGCAGAGGGGGCACAGGACCGCGGGACGGCTACACCTTC. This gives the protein CATSRGGTGPRDGYTF.